A selection of T cell receptor beta chains follows, all from one sample in a study of cytomegalovirus exposure and HLA in healthy donors. Profiling relied on immunoSEQ multiplex PCR, and the TCRdb table lists in-frame clones only, not all of them. The top ten hold less than 3.5% of the sample, which has approximately 160,000 clones, about 63% seen once. The specimen sequenced was PBMCs. These receptors were obtained from a woman in her thirties or forties in good health and CMV-seropositive. Both conserved end residues are part of each CDR3. The order of the fields is D gene, clone size, V gene, J gene, CDR3 length, CDR3 protein, CDR3 DNA. D genes are given only for firm matches. Size is omitted from some rows. Given values are once, few, many or a class for expanded clones.

TRBD1	few	TRBV12-5	TRBJ1-1	13	CASSRDSNTEAFF	TGTGCTAGTTCACGGGACAGCAACACTGAAGCTTTCTTT
NA	NA	TRBV4-3	TRBJ1-5	15	CASSQDPDSNQPQHF	TGCGCCAGCAGCCAAGATCCAGATAGCAATCAGCCCCAGCATTTT
NA	few	TRBV13	TRBJ2-7	13	CASSLVRGYEQYF	TGTGCCAGCAGCTTAGTGCGGGGTTACGAGCAGTACTTC
NA	NA	TRBV28	TRBJ2-1	11	CASSFSNEQFF	TGTGCCAGCAGTTTCTCCAATGAGCAGTTCTTC
TRBD1	NA	TRBV5-1	TRBJ1-1	14	CASSGKQGRTEAFF	TGCGCCAGCAGCGGTAAACAGGGGCGCACTGAAGCTTTCTTT
NA	NA	TRBV6-1	TRBJ1-5	13	CASNRPGNQPQHF	TGTGCCAGCAACAGACCGGGCAATCAGCCCCAGCATTTT
TRBD1	NA	TRBV25-1	TRBJ1-2	17	CASSVRDSQGPFYGYTF	TGTGCCAGCAGTGTCCGGGACAGCCAAGGCCCTTTCTATGGCTACACCTTC
NA	NA	TRBV5-6	TRBJ2-7	17	CASSTWALVDTSYEQYF	TGTGCCAGCAGCACTTGGGCCCTTGTGGACACCTCCTACGAGCAGTACTTC
NA	NA	TRBV7-9	TRBJ1-5	13	CASSGQPNQPQHF	TGTGCCAGCAGCGGACAGCCAAATCAGCCCCAGCATTTT
TRBD1	NA	TRBV19	TRBJ1-2	13	CASSIRQGDGYTF	TGTGCCAGTAGTATCCGACAGGGGGATGGCTACACCTTC
TRBD1	once	TRBV18	TRBJ2-7	13	CASSPDRFYEQYF	TGTGCCAGCTCGCCGGACAGGTTCTACGAGCAGTACTTC